Included here is one TCR beta chain sequence, with context. Its specificity is unknown. The data were obtained in a study of T cells expressing NK-cell markers. Whole-study context: It was from sorted CD3+CD56+NKG2C+, CD3+CD56+NKG2C- and CD3+CD56-NKG2C+ T cells that TCR beta repertoires came.

TCRdb reprocessed the 5' RACE reads and reports one entry per CDR3 protein, with no DNA. The repertoire table contains 550,000 or so distinct CDR3 sequences. Overall study findings and caveats: HCMV specificity of the expanded NKG2C+ T cell clones was not established. Similarly, these clonotypes led the CD3+CD56-NKG2C+ fraction as well in a few donors. The contribution of dominant NKG2C+ clonotypes to CD8+ T cells in roughly six donors was roughly 1.0-7.5%.

CDR3 size: 15 residues. CDR1 is LGHNA and CDR2 is YSLEER in the germline V gene. V usage is TRBV4-3 and J usage is TRBJ2-2; absent DNA, TCRdb's TRBD1 call cannot be checked. This TCR derives from a man younger than 30 in good health. Specimen: blood T cells: a sorted CD56 or NKG2C T cell subset, CD4+ or CD8+ T cells, or bulk PBMC T cells (not recorded which). The CDR3 reads CASSQERAGQGELFF.